What follows is one TCR beta chain and its context. Its matching antigen is unknown. The CDR3 contains 13 residues. Trimming shortened V by 2 bases and J by 5 bases, and 8 bases separated the two germline ends. Per germline, CDR1 SGHNT and CDR2 YYREEE (reference sequence). This sample is drawn from a study of T cell repertoires in cytomegalovirus infection. Study summary: Carrying CMV and the relevant HLA type showed in public TCR beta signatures. Study-wide results and limits: CMV carriers with the relevant HLA were identified by cumulative public TCR beta family frequency. What dominated the ex vivo response were HLA-C-restricted CMV-specific TCR beta clonotypes.

TCRdb recomputed calls from the reads with MiXCR, one row per CDR3 protein. The sample yields more than 650,000 distinct CDR3 sequences, about 40% seen once. The chain links TRBV5-4 to TRBJ2-1; D may be TRBD2 (6 bases). The sequencing input was PBMCs. This sequence was found in a human donor in good health (CMV status not recorded). Some clones in this sample may be carry-over from other donors' samples. In nucleotides, the CDR3 is TGTGCCAGCAGCTTCTGGGGGGACAATGAGCAGTTCTTC. This translates into CASSFWGDNEQFF.